Described below is a single TCR beta chain sequence and its context. This sample was taken from a study of blood T cell repertoires in COVID-19. Only in-frame clones appear in the TCRdb table, and some are missing; sequencing was by immunoSEQ multiplex PCR. The sample contains more than 95,000 clones, 70% to 90% of which appear only once. V lost 3 bases and J lost 6; bases outside the gene matches: 3. This CDR3 is built from 15 residues. The V gene's germline CDR1 is DFQATT and CDR2 SNEGSKA (reference sequence). This rearrangement joins TRBV20-1 to TRBJ2-1, with 15 bases identical to TRBD2. The sequenced material came from peripheral blood. This TCR derives from a woman aged 60 to 75 with acute or convalescent COVID-19. This CDR3 is CSASGTSGRLNEQFF. CDR3 nucleotide sequence: TGCAGTGCTAGTGGGACTAGCGGGAGGCTCAATGAGCAGTTCTTC.